These 27 T cell receptor beta chains were sequenced from one sample in a study of blood T cell repertoires in COVID-19. The protocol was immunoSEQ multiplex PCR, while the TCRdb copy is restricted to in-frame clones and leaves out a portion. The table lists 140,000 to 150,000 clones, around 84% of them singletons. The material sequenced was peripheral blood. The receptors derive from a man aged 55 to 70 with active or convalescent COVID-19.

J is TRBJ1-4 and V is TRBV12-3 or TRBV12-4, with D tentatively TRBD1 (5 bases). V was shortened by 7 bases and J by 7 bases, with 13 bases between the two germline ends. The CDR3 sequence is 13 residues long. The CDR3 nucleotides read TGTGCCAGCAACTCCCAGGGTAGTGAAAAACTGTTTTTT. Amino acids: CASNSQGSEKLFF.

This chain joins TRBV5-6 and TRBJ1-2, with D hard to call. V was trimmed by 0 bases and J by 0 bases, leaving 9 bases between them. Per germline, CDR1 SGHDT and CDR2 YYEEEE. The CDR3 is 15 residues long. The CDR3 coding sequence is TGTGCCAGCAGCTTGGGCGATCGCGCTAACTATGGCTACACCTTC. Amino acid sequence: CASSLGDRANYGYTF.

The chain employs TRBV29-1 and TRBJ1-5; tentatively, D is TRBD1 (6 bases). Germline V gene data show CDR1 as SQVTM and CDR2 as ANQGSEA. V lost 6 bases and J lost 3, with 12 bases in between. The CDR3 consists of 13 residues. CDR3 coding DNA: TGCAGCGTCTTAGGGGACACCAATCAGCCCCAGCATTTT. Its translation is CSVLGDTNQPQHF.

The rearrangement uses TRBV14 and TRBJ2-1, with D uncertain. V was pared by 0 bases and J by 7 bases, with 10 bases between. The CDR3 totals 14 residues. CDR1 and CDR2 from the germline V gene are SGHDN and FVKESK. The DNA of the CDR3 is TGTGCCAGCAGCCAAGAATTACTCGGGAATGAGCAGTTCTTC. Translated: CASSQELLGNEQFF.

With regard to this clone: One end of the junction is discordant with germline, which a read error may explain. This sequence joins TRBV5-4 and TRBJ2-2; D gene ambiguous. The CDR3 extends over 15 amino acids. Germline V lookup: CDR1 SGHNT, CDR2 YYREEE (reference sequence). The CDR3 sequence is CASRSKPANTGELFF. DNA of the CDR3: TGTGCCAGCAGATCCAAACCTGCGAATACCGGGGAGCTGTTTTTT.

The V gene is TRBV4-3, the J gene TRBJ1-2, with TRBD1 matching over 7 bases. CDR3 length equals 15 residues. The germline V gene encodes CDR1 LGHNA and CDR2 YSLEER. The junction had 4 bases not matched to a gene; V was cut back by 1 base and J by 2 bases. The DNA for the CDR3 is TGCGCCAGCAGCCAAGCCAGGGGGGACAACTATGGCTACACCTTC. Translating it yields CASSQARGDNYGYTF.

The V call is TRBV24-1, the J call TRBJ2-1; the D gene is possibly TRBD2 (5 bases). This CDR3 comprises 15 residues. Germline V gene data show CDR1 as KGHDR and CDR2 as SFDVKD. Trimming removed 4 bases at V and 8 bases at J, with 17 bases between. The CDR3 is CATSDPGTKVYEQFF. The CDR3 nucleotides read TGTGCCACCAGTGACCCGGGAACAAAGGTCTATGAGCAGTTCTTC.

This clone was detected a few times. The rearrangement joins TRBV10-3 to TRBJ2-2, with 7 nucleotides matching TRBD2. Germline CDR1 is ENHRY and CDR2 is SYGVKD. The CDR3 totals 14 residues. V trimming: 7 bases; J trimming: 5 bases; junction bases outside the gene matches: 7. The CDR3 is CAIKAGVETGELFF. CDR3 bases: TGTGCCATCAAGGCGGGAGTGGAAACCGGGGAGCTGTTTTTT.

The chain joins TRBV27 to TRBJ2-3; 7 positions match TRBD1. J was trimmed by 2 bases and V by 5 bases; bases with no gene match: 7. Germline V gene sequence: CDR1 MNHEY, CDR2 SMNVEV (reference sequence). The CDR3 covers 15 residues. CDR3 sequence (DNA): TGTGCCAGCAGTCGGCCAGGGGGAGTCACAGATACGCAGTATTTT. It codes for CASSRPGGVTDTQYF.

The J gene is TRBJ1-2, the V gene TRBV5-8, with D possibly TRBD1 on 6 matching bases. The CDR3 spans 15 residues. The V and J ends lost 3 bases and 7 bases respectively, with 19 bases between them. Germline V CDR1 and CDR2: SGHTS, YDEGEE. DNA for the CDR3: TGTGCCAGCAGCTGGCCCAGGGGTCTAGGCTCTGGCTACACCTTC. Amino acids: CASSWPRGLGSGYTF.

The chain employs TRBV5-6 and TRBJ1-3; the D is unclear. The germline V gene encodes CDR1 SGHDT and CDR2 YYEEEE. This CDR3 is 15 amino acids long. Trimming removed 0 bases at V and 0 bases at J, with 7 bases between. CDR3 amino acids: CASSLAQISGNTIYF. The CDR3 DNA is TGTGCCAGCAGCTTGGCGCAGATCTCTGGAAACACCATATATTTT. The variable domain in full, with the rest retrieved from reference TRBV5-6 and TRBJ1-3, is DAGVTQSPTHLIKTRGQQVTLRCSPKSGHDTVSWYQQALGQGPQFIFQYYEEEERQRGNFPDRFSGHQFPNYSSELNVNALLLGDSALYLCASSLAQISGNTIYFGEGSWLTVV.

This clone was seen only a few times. This sequence joins TRBV2 and TRBJ1-2, with D tentatively TRBD1 (5 bases). There are 14 residues in the CDR3. The germline gives CDR1 SNHLY, CDR2 FYNNEI. V lost 3 bases to trimming and J lost 0 bases, with 8 bases between them. In nucleotides, the CDR3 is TGTGCCAGCAGTGACAGGGATCCTAACTATGGCTACACCTTC. It translates to CASSDRDPNYGYTF.

This clone was counted only a few times. The J gene is TRBJ1-2, the V gene TRBV6-5, with D tentatively TRBD1 (6 bases). Trimming took off 2 bases at V and 6 bases at J, with 10 bases between the two ends. The CDR3 has 13 residues. CDR1 and CDR2 from the germline V gene are MNHEY and SVGAGI. The CDR3 spells CASSYGAGDGYTF. The CDR3 region has the DNA TGTGCCAGCAGTTACGGGGCAGGGGATGGCTACACCTTC.

The V call is TRBV7-9, the J call TRBJ1-2; no firm D call. CDR1 SEHNR and CDR2 FQNEAQ come from the germline V gene (reference sequence). The length of the CDR3 is 15 residues. V was trimmed by 3 bases and J by 0 bases, leaving 11 bases between them. Here the CDR3 DNA reads TGTGCCAGCAGCTTTCCCTTGGGCGCTAACTATGGCTACACCTTC. It is translated as CASSFPLGANYGYTF.

This clone showed up just once. The rearrangement uses TRBV10-3 and TRBJ1-1; perhaps TRBD1 as D (6 bases). Trimming took off 5 bases at V and 2 bases at J, with 12 bases between the two ends. This CDR3 comprises 14 residues. Germline V lookup: CDR1 ENHRY, CDR2 SYGVKD. CDR3 region: CAISSQGLNTEAFF. CDR3 DNA sequence: TGTGCCATCAGTAGCCAGGGGCTTAACACTGAAGCTTTCTTT.

V is TRBV14 and J is TRBJ2-1; 12 bases fit TRBD2. This CDR3 has 17 residues. Germline loops: CDR1 SGHDN, CDR2 FVKESK. Trimming took 1 base from V and 8 from J; bases not matched to a gene: 9. CDR3 region: CASSQGSSGRDLDEQFF. The CDR3, as DNA: TGTGCCAGCAGCCAAGGGTCTAGCGGGAGGGATTTGGATGAGCAGTTCTTC.

The genes are TRBV5-1 and TRBJ1-5, with 7 bases fitting TRBD1. CDR1 and CDR2 from the germline V gene are SGHRS and YFSETQ. The CDR3 is 14 amino acids. Trimming cost V 4 bases and J 5 bases; bases outside gene matches: 6. The CDR3 DNA follows: TGCGCCAGCAGCCCCGACAGGGCAGATCAGCCCCAGCATTTT. Translation: CASSPDRADQPQHF.

This chain links TRBV27 with TRBJ1-2; 7 nucleotides align to TRBD1. The CDR3 is 15 residues long. Germline CDR1 and CDR2: MNHEY and SMNVEV (reference sequence). The ends lost 5 bases at V and 7 bases at J; junction bases unmatched: 13. For the CDR3, the DNA is TGTGCCAGCAGTAAGGGGGCGACCGGAGCGGGTGGCTACACCTTC. It encodes CASSKGATGAGGYTF.

This clone was detected a few times. V and J are TRBV2 and TRBJ1-2, with D perhaps TRBD1 (6 bases). The CDR3 covers 16 residues. With 3 bases removed from V and 0 bases from J, the gap between germline ends came to 14 bases. Germline CDR1 is SNHLY and CDR2 is FYNNEI. The chain's CDR3 is CASSEWGQGSNYGYTF. As DNA, the CDR3 is TGTGCCAGCAGTGAGTGGGGCCAGGGGTCTAACTATGGCTACACCTTC.

The chain combines TRBV27 with TRBJ1-1; D might be TRBD1 (5 bases). CDR1 and CDR2 (germline): MNHEY, SMNVEV (reference sequence). This CDR3 spans 13 amino acids. Trimming left V 2 bases short and J 1 base short, with 5 bases between. The CDR3 loop reads CASSLRGNTEAFF. The CDR3 DNA is TGTGCCAGCAGTTTAAGGGGGAACACTGAAGCTTTCTTT.

Comment on this clone: Its ends do not fully match the called genes, so a read error is possible. The chain recombines TRBV29-1 with TRBJ2-1; 7 bases agree with TRBD1. Germline-derived CDR1 and CDR2 are SQVTM and ANQGSEA. The CDR3 length is 12 residues. In DNA, the CDR3 is TGTCAAGGGGGCGAGAAGTACAATGAGCAGTTCTTC. This translates into CQGGEKYNEQFF.

This chain connects TRBV11-3 to TRBJ2-6; unclear D gene. Germline V gives CDR1 SGHNT, CDR2 YENEEA. V lost 5 bases and J lost 0, with 11 bases in between. This CDR3 is built from 16 residues. In DNA, the CDR3 is TGTGCCAGCAGCCGTGACACTGGCTCTGGGGCCAACGTCCTGACTTTC. Translating it yields CASSRDTGSGANVLTF.

The CDR3 sequence: CASSLPGSDTQYF. CDR3 nucleotide sequence: TGTGCCAGCAGCTTGCCAGGGTCAGATACGCAGTATTTT. The rearrangement joins TRBV13 to TRBJ2-3; TRBD1 is a possible D gene (5 bases). Trimming pared 3 bases from V and 4 bases from J, leaving 8 bases between. The CDR3 length is 13 residues. Germline CDR1 is PRHDT and CDR2 is FYEKMQ (reference sequence).

The V and J genes are TRBV18 and TRBJ1-2; the match to TRBD1 covers 8 bases. The V and J ends lost 6 bases and 4 bases, in that order; junction bases with no gene match: 4. The CDR3 loop spans 13 amino acids. Germline V gives CDR1 KGHSH, CDR2 LQKENI. In nucleotides, the CDR3 is TGTGCCAGCTCCGGACAGGGCCTCTATGGCTACACCTTC. Translated, it gives CASSGQGLYGYTF.

The rearrangement links TRBV28 to TRBJ2-5; 9 nucleotides agree with TRBD2. CDR1 MDHEN and CDR2 SYDVKM come from the germline V gene. The CDR3 covers 14 residues. V was clipped by 7 bases and J by 5 bases; unmatched bases: 8. CDR3 protein: CASTPGTSLETQYF. CDR3 coding DNA: TGTGCCAGCACCCCCGGGACTAGCCTGGAGACCCAGTACTTC.

The chain couples TRBV5-8 to TRBJ1-5; D not certain. The V end was cut by 1 base, the J end by 4 bases, with 6 bases between. The V gene's germline CDR1 is SGHTS and CDR2 YDEGEE. This CDR3 is built from 13 residues. The CDR3 loop reads CASSLSLNQPQHF. CDR3 nucleotide sequence: TGTGCCAGCAGCTTGTCATTGAATCAGCCCCAGCATTTT.

The V call is TRBV2, the J call TRBJ1-2, with D possibly matching TRBD1 (6 bases). Trimming cost V 10 bases and J 8 bases, with 14 bases left between them. The length of the CDR3 is 11 residues. Germline CDR1 SNHLY, CDR2 FYNNEI. CDR3 residues: CAKGGAGGYTF. DNA of the CDR3: TGTGCCAAAGGGGGGGCGGGCGGCTACACCTTC. The whole variable domain, remainder taken from reference TRBV2 and TRBJ1-2, is EPEVTQTPSHQVTQMGQEVILRCVPISNHLYFYWYRQILGQKVEFLVSFYNNEISEKSEIFDDQFSVERPDGSNFTLKIRSTKLEDSAMYFCAKGGAGGYTFGSGTRLTVV.